A single sample gave rise to the 25 T cell receptor beta chains below, sequenced in a study of blood T cells in healthy people across ages. PCR was performed a second time for roughly 7 to 11 cycles using a sample-barcoded 5' primer and a J-beta primer mix. TCRdb processed the 5' RACE reads anew with MiXCR; each CDR3 protein has one entry. The sample holds about 940,000 distinct CDR3 sequences, roughly 43% seen once. What was sequenced was blood. The origin of the receptors is a man aged 25 to 40 in good health.

This clonotype occurred a few times. The chain recombines TRBV29-1 with TRBJ2-1; weak D call: TRBD1 (6 bases). The V and J ends lost 7 bases and 1 base respectively, with 8 bases between them. The CDR3 contains 12 residues. Germline CDR1 SQVTM, CDR2 ANQGSEA. In DNA form, the CDR3 reads TGCAGCGGGGGACAATCCTACAATGAGCAGTTCTTC. It translates to CSGGQSYNEQFF.

The chain is built from TRBV7-2 and TRBJ2-7; 8 positions match TRBD2. V was clipped by 5 bases and J by 7 bases; unmatched bases: 16. The germline CDR1 and CDR2 sequences are SGHTA and FQGNSA. This CDR3 is built from 16 residues. The CDR3 sequence is CASSTRLANAYNEQYF. The CDR3 DNA follows: TGTGCCAGCAGCACCCGACTAGCGAACGCCTACAATGAGCAGTACTTC.

The CDR3 loop is CASSRRLGNTEAFF. CDR3 coding DNA: TGTGCCAGCAGTCGGCGTCTGGGGAACACTGAAGCTTTCTTT. This chain joins TRBV12-3 or TRBV12-4 and TRBJ1-1; D unclear. Trimming left V 5 bases short and J 1 base short, with 11 bases between. The CDR3 spans 14 residues.

The sample holds one count of this clonotype. In DNA form, the CDR3 reads TGTGCCAGCAGCTCGAGGCGGCGCGCGGAGACCCAGTACTTC. The encoded protein is CASSSRRRAETQYF. The chain combines TRBV13 with TRBJ2-7, with D hard to call. Near its end, the DNA agrees better with TRBJ2-5, so the J call may be wrong. This CDR3 spans 14 amino acids. Germline CDR1 is PRHDT and CDR2 is FYEKMQ (reference sequence).

This clonotype was found a few times. CDR3 DNA: TGTGCCAGCAGTAGGCACTCCACCTACGAGCAGTACTTC. The encoded protein is CASSRHSTYEQYF. The J gene is TRBJ2-7, the V gene TRBV12-3 or TRBV12-4; D gene ambiguous. The CDR3 extends over 13 amino acids. With 5 bases removed from V and 2 bases from J, the gap between germline ends came to 10 bases.

J is TRBJ2-6 and V is TRBV5-6; the D gene is possibly TRBD2 (6 bases). CDR1 and CDR2 from the germline V gene are SGHDT and YYEEEE. V lost 4 bases to trimming and J lost 5 bases, with 13 bases between them. This CDR3 comprises 15 residues. The DNA of the CDR3 is TGTGCCAGCAGCCCGGGACTGATTAGGGCCAACGTCCTGACTTTC. This translates into CASSPGLIRANVLTF. Looking up the rest from reference TRBV5-6 and TRBJ2-6 gives the full variable domain: DAGVTQSPTHLIKTRGQQVTLRCSPKSGHDTVSWYQQALGQGPQFIFQYYEEEERQRGNFPDRFSGHQFPNYSSELNVNALLLGDSALYLCASSPGLIRANVLTFGAGSRLTVL.

This clonotype has a handful of counts. The V and J genes are TRBV28 and TRBJ1-5, with 8 bases lining up with TRBD1. The CDR3 length is 15 residues. CDR1 is MDHEN and CDR2 is SYDVKM in the germline V gene. The V gene end was trimmed by 7 bases and the J gene end by 2 bases; junction bases not matched to a gene: 7. The DNA of the CDR3 is TGTGCCAGCATCACAGGGGGGACAGGCAATCAGCCCCAGCATTTT. This encodes CASITGGTGNQPQHF.

This clonotype was seen a handful of times. This chain links TRBV20-1 with TRBJ2-3; D ambiguous. The ends were cut back, 3 bases at V and 0 bases at J, with 22 bases in the middle. This CDR3 is 18 amino acids long. In germline, CDR1 is DFQATT, CDR2 SNEGSKA (reference sequence). This CDR3 is CSASTDDTPNSSTDTQYF. CDR3 coding DNA: TGCAGTGCTAGCACCGACGACACTCCGAACTCTAGCACAGATACGCAGTATTTT.

This clonotype has just a few counts. The chain links TRBV6-1 to TRBJ2-3; the D gene is possibly TRBD1 (6 bases). This CDR3 contains 14 residues. The V gene lost 1 base and the J gene lost 6 bases, with 11 bases spanning the gap. In germline, CDR1 is MNHNS, CDR2 SASEGT. In nucleotides, the CDR3 is TGTGCCAGCAGTGAAGGTGGGGGCCGGGATACGCAGTATTTT. This encodes CASSEGGGRDTQYF.

For this clonotype: A much larger clone lies one base from this, so it may be a read error. The CDR3 spells CASSDSMEYNEQFF. The CDR3 nucleotides are TGTGCCAGCAGTGACTCGATGGAGTACAATGAGCAGTTCTTC. The gene calls are TRBV6-4 and TRBJ2-1; D is ambiguous. This CDR3 is 14 amino acids long. Germline V gene sequence: CDR1 MRHNA, CDR2 SNTAGT. Between the trimmed V and J ends, which lost 0 bases and 4 bases, there was a span of 7 bases.

The V and J genes are TRBV6-1 and TRBJ2-1; D tentatively fits TRBD1 or TRBD2 (5 bases each). The CDR3 is 14 amino acids. The V gene lost 5 bases and the J gene lost 7 bases, with 15 bases spanning the gap. Per the germline V gene, CDR1 is MNHNS and CDR2 is SASEGT. CDR3 loop: CASSPGRSSNEQFF. In DNA form, the CDR3 reads TGTGCCAGCAGTCCGGGACGTAGCAGTAATGAGCAGTTCTTC.

In this sample, this clonotype turned up a few times. The chain combines TRBV7-2 with TRBJ2-1; D is uncertain. CDR3 length: 13 residues. Trimming cost V 1 base and J 7 bases, with 8 bases left between them. Germline CDR1 and CDR2: SGHTA and FQGNSA. CDR3 nucleotides: TGTGCCAGCAGCTTAGGGGTTGGGAATGAGCAGTTCTTC. Its translation: CASSLGVGNEQFF.

The sample holds many counts of this clonotype. The chain has TRBV4-2 and TRBJ2-5; the match to TRBD2 covers 7 bases. Germline V gene sequence: CDR1 LGHNA, CDR2 YNFKEQ. This CDR3 region has 15 residues. J was trimmed by 3 bases and V by 0 bases; bases with no gene match: 4. CDR3 nucleotide sequence: TGTGCCAGCAGCCAAGAGAGAAGCGGGGAAGAGACCCAGTACTTC. It encodes CASSQERSGEETQYF.

Concerning this clonotype: A clone one base away is much larger, so this may be a read error. The chain is built from TRBV20-1 and TRBJ2-7, with D perhaps being TRBD1 or TRBD2 (7 bases each). The CDR3 has 15 amino acids. Looked up from germline, CDR1 is DFQATT and CDR2 is SNEGSKA (reference sequence). The CDR3 coding sequence is TGCAGTGCTAGAGATCGGGGGGACAGCTCCTACGGGCAGTACTTC. It is translated as CSARDRGDSSYGQYF.

This clonotype was seen ten or more times. The rearrangement links TRBV27 to TRBJ2-3, with 12 bases that match TRBD2. The ends lost 6 bases at V and 4 bases at J; junction bases unmatched: 2. The germline CDR1 and CDR2 sequences are MNHEY and SMNVEV (reference sequence). This CDR3 has 14 amino acids. DNA for the CDR3: TGTGCCAGCAGACTAGCGGGGGGTCCAGATACGCAGTATTTT. The encoded protein is CASRLAGGPDTQYF.

The chain joins TRBV20-1 to TRBJ2-1; tentative D call: TRBD2 (6 bases). CDR3 length: 15 residues. The germline V gene has CDR1 DFQATT and CDR2 SNEGSKA (reference sequence). V was trimmed by 4 bases and J by 0 bases, leaving 13 bases between them. CDR3 region: CSANSGLSSYNEQFF. The CDR3 nucleotides read TGCAGTGCTAACTCGGGACTCAGCTCCTACAATGAGCAGTTCTTC.

CDR3 nucleotides: TGTGCCAGCAGCGTAGACAGCCAACGGACCCAGTACTTC. It translates to CASSVDSQRTQYF. The chain has TRBV7-9 and TRBJ2-5, with a weak D call TRBD1 (5 bases). Germline values: CDR1 SEHNR, CDR2 FQNEAQ (reference sequence). The CDR3 is 13 amino acids. V lost 5 bases and J lost 7, with 14 bases in between.

This clonotype was recorded a few times. The rearrangement links TRBV20-1 to TRBJ2-3; D gene ambiguous. V lost 5 bases to trimming and J lost 4 bases, with 13 bases between them. This CDR3 comprises 13 residues. Per germline, CDR1 DFQATT and CDR2 SNEGSKA (reference sequence). The CDR3 region has the DNA TGCAGTGCTCCCGACGTGAGAGCAGATACGCAGTATTTT. It translates to CSAPDVRADTQYF.

The chain uses TRBV7-9 and TRBJ2-7; D possibly corresponds to TRBD1 (6 bases). Germline CDR1 reads SEHNR; CDR2 reads FQNEAQ (reference sequence). Trimming took off 5 bases at V and 5 bases at J, with 22 bases between the two ends. The CDR3 loop spans 16 amino acids. The DNA for the CDR3 is TGTGCCAGCAGCCCTTCAGTCAGCCAGGGGACCCACGAGCAGTACTTC. Its protein is CASSPSVSQGTHEQYF.

This clonotype was recorded a few times. J is TRBJ2-7 and V is TRBV14; 7 bases are shared with TRBD2. Germline V gives CDR1 SGHDN, CDR2 FVKESK. V shed 2 bases, J shed 4 bases, and the junction held 5 bases outside the gene matches. This CDR3 spans 14 amino acids. This chain's CDR3 is CASSQSGEGYEQYF. The CDR3 DNA sequence: TGTGCCAGCAGCCAATCCGGGGAGGGGTACGAGCAGTACTTC.

This rearrangement joins TRBV27 to TRBJ2-7; D is undetermined. In germline, CDR1 is MNHEY, CDR2 SMNVEV (reference sequence). Trimming left V 7 bases short and J 3 bases short, with 16 bases between. The CDR3 runs 14 residues. In nucleotides, the CDR3 is TGTGCCAGCAAGAGAATCGCGGACCTCTACGAGCAGTACTTC. Its protein product is CASKRIADLYEQYF.

This clonotype was picked up a small number of times. The chain combines TRBV7-2 with TRBJ2-7; 7 bases match TRBD1. The V gene end was trimmed by 10 bases and the J gene end by 0 bases; junction bases not matched to a gene: 6. There are 13 residues in the CDR3. The germline CDR1 and CDR2 sequences are SGHTA and FQGNSA. DNA of the CDR3: TGTGCCACCGGACAGGAGCTCTCCTACGAGCAGTACTTC. It is translated as CATGQELSYEQYF.

The chain recombines TRBV4-2 with TRBJ1-5; TRBD1 agrees at 7 bases. The germline CDR1 and CDR2 sequences are LGHNA and YNFKEQ. Trimming took 1 base from V and 4 from J; bases not matched to a gene: 10. The CDR3 is 17 amino acids. The CDR3 DNA is TGTGCCAGCAGCCAAGGAGAAGGACAGGAGGAAAATCAGCCCCAGCATTTT. Its protein product is CASSQGEGQEENQPQHF.

Notes on this clonotype: This may arise from a read error, as a much more abundant clone is one base away. V and J are TRBV7-3 and TRBJ2-1; TRBD2 agrees at 10 bases. Losses at the gene ends were 2 bases for V and 12 bases for J; bases not matched to a gene: 7. Germline lookup yields CDR1 SGHTA and CDR2 FQGTGA. This CDR3 region has 14 residues. The CDR3 sequence is CASSLAGLADRQFF. The CDR3 nucleotides are TGTGCCAGCAGCTTAGCAGGACTAGCGGACCGGCAGTTCTTC.

This chain connects TRBV9 to TRBJ2-7; D not resolved. Trimming stripped 0 bases from V and 10 bases from J, with 17 bases between. In germline, CDR1 is SGDLS, CDR2 YYNGEE. CDR3 length: 14 residues. The CDR3 DNA sequence: TGTGCCAGCAGCGTAGGACCGTCCCGCTCTGATCAGTACTTC. It specifies CASSVGPSRSDQYF.